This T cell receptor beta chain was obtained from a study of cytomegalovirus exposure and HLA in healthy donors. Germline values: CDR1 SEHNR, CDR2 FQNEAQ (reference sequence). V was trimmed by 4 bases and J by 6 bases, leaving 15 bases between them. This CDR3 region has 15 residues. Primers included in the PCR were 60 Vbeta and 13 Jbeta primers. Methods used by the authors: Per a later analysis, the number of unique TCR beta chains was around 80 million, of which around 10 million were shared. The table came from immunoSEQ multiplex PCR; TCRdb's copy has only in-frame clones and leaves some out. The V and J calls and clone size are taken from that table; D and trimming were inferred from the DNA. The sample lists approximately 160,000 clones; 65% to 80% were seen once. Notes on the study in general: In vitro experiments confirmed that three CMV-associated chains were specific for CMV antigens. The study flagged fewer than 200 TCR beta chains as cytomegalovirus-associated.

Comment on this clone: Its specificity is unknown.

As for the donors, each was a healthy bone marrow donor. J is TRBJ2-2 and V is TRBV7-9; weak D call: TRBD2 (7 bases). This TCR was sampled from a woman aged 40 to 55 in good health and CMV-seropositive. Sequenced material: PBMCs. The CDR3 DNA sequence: TGTGCCAGCAGCTCGGGGGGCTCCATTTCCGGGGAGCTGTTTTTT. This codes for CASSSGGSISGELFF.